What follows are 22 T cell receptor beta chains derived from one specimen sequenced in a study of shared clonotypes between healthy human individuals. Some clones are missing from TCRdb's copy, which holds only in-frame ones; the method was immunoSEQ multiplex PCR. The sample holds over 1.5 million clones, roughly 98% seen once. The specimen sequenced was naive CD4+ T cells sorted from blood. Subset noted: CD45RA+ positively selected. Source of these receptors: a man aged 25-40 years in good health.

This chain connects TRBV18 to TRBJ1-4; D remains ambiguous. V dropped 4 bases and J dropped 6 bases, with 12 bases sitting between them. Germline V gene sequence: CDR1 KGHSH, CDR2 LQKENI. This CDR3 is 14 amino acids long. The CDR3 sequence: CASSHRGKDEKLFF. The CDR3 coding sequence is TGTGCCAGCTCACACAGAGGGAAGGATGAAAAACTGTTTTTT.

The rearrangement links TRBV5-1 to TRBJ2-1; a weak D match, TRBD1 (5 bases). Trimming stripped 2 bases from V and 4 bases from J, with 10 bases between. The CDR3 extends over 14 amino acids. The germline gives CDR1 SGHRS, CDR2 YFSETQ. The CDR3 DNA reads as TGCGCCAGCAGCTTTTTTACAGGTTACAATGAGCAGTTCTTC. Its translation: CASSFFTGYNEQFF.

Concerning this clone: Sequence at one end of the junction differs from germline and may be a read error. This chain uses TRBV5-3 with TRBJ1-2; 7 bases are a match to TRBD1. TRBV5-3 is assigned to the ORF class and has an uncertain function. CDR3 length: 12 residues. The chain's CDR3 is CASSLDRVGYTF. The DNA for the CDR3 is TGTGCCAGCAGCTTAGACAGGGTGGGCTACACCTTC.

The genes are TRBV7-6 and TRBJ2-7, with 8 bases identical to TRBD1. The germline gives CDR1 SGHVS, CDR2 FNYEAQ. This CDR3 is 15 amino acids long. V shed 2 bases, J shed 4 bases, and the junction held 7 bases outside the gene matches. The CDR3 nucleotides are TGTGCCAGCAGCTTAAACCCGGGACAGGAGTACGAGCAGTACTTC. Its protein product is CASSLNPGQEYEQYF. Based on the CDR3 plus reference TRBV7-6 and TRBJ2-7, the full variable domain is GAGVSQSPRYKVTKRGQDVALRCDPISGHVSLYWYRQALGQGPEFLTYFNYEAQQDKSGLPNDRFSAERPEGSISTLTIQRTEQRDSAMYRCASSLNPGQEYEQYFGPGTRLTVT.

The chain recombines TRBV7-2 with TRBJ1-3; D perhaps matches TRBD1 (5 bases). The germline V gene has CDR1 SGHTA and CDR2 FQGNSA. Trimming stripped 1 base from V and 2 bases from J, with 12 bases between. CDR3 length: 16 amino acids. The CDR3 bases are TGTGCCAGCAGCTTAGGGCTCAGACAGACTGGAAACACCATATATTTT. Protein: CASSLGLRQTGNTIYF.

The chain recombines TRBV6-6 with TRBJ2-1; 7 bases map to TRBD2. The trim removed 7 bases at V and 6 bases at J, leaving 12 bases unmatched. This CDR3 region has 15 residues. Per germline, CDR1 MNHNY and CDR2 SVGAGI (reference sequence). The CDR3 region is CASIKVAGVFNEQFF. CDR3 nucleotide sequence: TGTGCCAGCATTAAGGTGGCGGGAGTTTTCAATGAGCAGTTCTTC.

CDR3 bases: TGTGCCAGCAGTGGACTTGGGACGGCCTCCTACGAGCAGTACTTC. Translation: CASSGLGTASYEQYF. V is TRBV6-1 and J is TRBJ2-7; D is perhaps TRBD1 or TRBD2 (5 bases each). CDR1 is MNHNS, CDR2 SASEGT, per germline. This CDR3 comprises 15 residues. The V gene lost 4 bases and the J gene lost 0 bases, with 13 bases spanning the gap.

The CDR3 here is CASSPQGSAGELFF. The CDR3 coding sequence is TGTGCCAGCTCACCGCAGGGGAGTGCCGGGGAGCTGTTTTTT. The V gene is TRBV18, the J gene TRBJ2-2; D is perhaps TRBD1 (6 bases). The V and J ends lost 3 bases and 6 bases respectively, with 11 bases between them. Per the germline V gene, CDR1 is KGHSH and CDR2 is LQKENI. The CDR3 sequence is 14 residues long.

The V gene is TRBV23-1, the J gene TRBJ2-1, with TRBD2 as a possible D gene (6 bases). TRBV23-1 is treated as an ORF (open reading frame) with a function not yet certain. Trimming removed 8 bases at V and 1 base at J, with 12 bases between. The CDR3 is 14 amino acids. CDR3 sequence reads: CASAGSRSYNEQFF. For the CDR3, the DNA is TGCGCCAGCGCCGGGAGTCGGTCCTACAATGAGCAGTTCTTC.

This chain uses TRBV15 with TRBJ2-1, with 15 bases that match TRBD2. Germline V gives CDR1 LNHNV, CDR2 YYDKDF (reference sequence). V shed 5 bases and J 8 bases; nucleotides not matched to a gene: 7. CDR3 length: 16 residues. The CDR3 loop reads CATSPGLAGGPHEQFF. DNA of the CDR3: TGTGCCACCAGCCCGGGACTAGCGGGAGGACCCCATGAGCAGTTCTTC.

The chain couples TRBV19 to TRBJ1-5; no reliable D call. Trimming pared 2 bases from V and 1 base from J, leaving 9 bases between. CDR3 size: 15 residues. Germline CDR1 and CDR2: LNHDA and SQIVND (reference sequence). CDR3 residues: CASSISRASNQPQHF. The DNA for the CDR3 is TGTGCCAGTAGTATAAGCCGGGCCAGCAATCAGCCCCAGCATTTT.

Of note for this clone: An end of the junction does not agree with germline; a read error may underlie this. Other DNA sequences in the sample encode the same CDR3. The chain joins TRBV10-1 to TRBJ2-1; no clear D gene. CDR1 is WNHNN, CDR2 SYGVQD, per germline (reference sequence). The CDR3 runs 12 residues. The chain's CDR3 is CASSDTYNEQFF. Written as DNA, the CDR3 is TGCGCCAGCAGTGATACCTATAATGAGCAGTTCTTC.

The chain uses TRBV7-3 and TRBJ1-2; no definite D call. The CDR3 loop spans 11 amino acids. Per germline, CDR1 SGHTA and CDR2 FQGTGA. Trimming took off 2 bases at V and 6 bases at J, with 4 bases between the two ends. The CDR3 is CASSLLHGYTF. The CDR3 bases are TGTGCCAGCAGCTTACTTCATGGCTACACCTTC. Supplemented by reference TRBV7-3 and TRBJ1-2, the full variable domain reads GAGVSQTPSNKVTEKGKYVELRCDPISGHTALYWYRQSLGQGPEFLIYFQGTGAADDSGLPNDRFFAVRPEGSVSTLKIQRTERGDSAVYLCASSLLHGYTFGSGTRLTVV.

The J gene is TRBJ2-5, the V gene TRBV18; TRBD1 aligns across 9 bases. Germline V lookup: CDR1 KGHSH, CDR2 LQKENI. CDR3 size: 16 residues. J lost 5 bases, V lost 3 bases, and 10 bases had no gene match. CDR3 loop: CASSPLSGTGWETQYF. The CDR3 DNA sequence: TGTGCCAGCTCACCGCTTTCCGGGACAGGGTGGGAGACCCAGTACTTC.

V gene TRBV19 combines with J gene TRBJ1-3; a weak D match, TRBD1 (6 bases). The V end was cut by 5 bases, the J end by 0 bases, with 20 bases between. Germline V lookup: CDR1 LNHDA, CDR2 SQIVND (reference sequence). CDR3 length equals 18 residues. CDR3 coding DNA: TGTGCCAGTAGTCCAGGGACACATTATTCCCCCTCTGGAAACACCATATATTTT. Protein: CASSPGTHYSPSGNTIYF.

The chain has TRBV10-3 and TRBJ2-7; 7 bases fit TRBD2. V dropped 10 bases and J dropped 0; count of bases not matched to a gene: 9. Germline V lookup: CDR1 ENHRY, CDR2 SYGVKD. This CDR3 has 14 amino acids. The CDR3 region has the DNA TGTGCCACCCGGGGGGTCGCTACCTCCTACGAGCAGTACTTC. It specifies CATRGVATSYEQYF.

This clone was seen just once. Other nucleotide sequences in the sample specify the same CDR3. The chain combines TRBV5-1 with TRBJ2-7, with TRBD1 matching over 9 bases. There are 13 residues in the CDR3. Germline CDR1 and CDR2: SGHRS and YFSETQ. V was pared by 5 bases and J by 3 bases, with 3 bases of the junction left unmatched. The CDR3 DNA sequence: TGCGCCAGCAGTAGGGACAGGGTCTACGAGCAGTACTTC. This gives the protein CASSRDRVYEQYF.

The rearrangement links TRBV5-3 to TRBJ2-5; 8 bases fit TRBD2. TRBV5-3 is marked as an open reading frame, function uncertain. With V trimmed by 4 bases and J by 4 bases, 12 bases remained unmatched. This CDR3 has 16 amino acids. Here the CDR3 reads CARSIVIAGSGETQYF. Written as DNA, the CDR3 is TGTGCCAGAAGCATTGTAATAGCGGGATCGGGAGAGACCCAGTACTTC.

This clone was detected only once. CDR3 loop: CASRGVTGANVLTF. CDR3 nucleotides: TGTGCCAGCAGAGGGGTAACTGGGGCCAACGTCCTGACTTTC. J is TRBJ2-6 and V is TRBV28; tentative D call: TRBD1 (5 bases). The germline V gene has CDR1 MDHEN and CDR2 SYDVKM. The CDR3 totals 14 residues. V was pared by 6 bases and J by 2 bases, with 8 bases between.

The V call is TRBV28, the J call TRBJ2-7; a possible D gene is TRBD2 (5 bases). The CDR3 sequence is 14 residues long. The ends were cut back, 2 bases at V and 3 bases at J, with 11 bases in the middle. Germline-derived CDR1 and CDR2 are MDHEN and SYDVKM. CDR3 nucleotide sequence: TGTGCCAGCAGTTTAGACGGGATTAGCTACGAGCAGTACTTC. This gives the protein CASSLDGISYEQYF.

In its sample, this clone was seen once. The V gene is TRBV6-1, the J gene TRBJ1-2, with 8 bases lining up with TRBD1. The germline CDR1 and CDR2 sequences are MNHNS and SASEGT. After removal of 7 bases from V and 5 bases from J, the junction contained 9 bases not matched to a gene. CDR3 length: 14 residues. The CDR3 DNA reads as TGTGCCAGCACCTCACTGGGACAGGAGTATGGCTACACCTTC. This gives the protein CASTSLGQEYGYTF.

This rearrangement joins TRBV7-2 to TRBJ2-1, with TRBD1 identical over 7 bases. There are 15 residues in the CDR3. Germline V CDR1 and CDR2: SGHTA, FQGNSA. V gave up 6 bases and J gave up 1 base; unmatched junction bases: 6. The CDR3 bases are TGTGCCAGCAGTGTAGGGGGCGCTTCCTACAATGAGCAGTTCTTC. Translated, it gives CASSVGGASYNEQFF.